In this sample, the clone carrying this T cell receptor beta chain turned up once. The data were obtained in a study of blood T cell repertoires in COVID-19. Background on the study: The United States, Italy and Spain were the sources of the acute and convalescent COVID-19 samples. Sources were T cells, B-cell-depleted T cells, or PBMCs; the material itself was cDNA or gDNA.

In the original analysis: Quantification of nucleated cells was approximated via reference gene primer amplification. Clones were sequenced by immunoSEQ multiplex PCR, and TCRdb holds only the in-frame ones, with some missing. The V and J calls and clone size are taken from that table; D and trimming were inferred from the DNA. The sample holds about 170,000 clones, about nine tenths seen once. The CDR3 has 13 residues. The V gene's germline CDR1 is SGDLS and CDR2 YYNGEE. The germline V and J ends were trimmed by 4 bases and 6 bases, with 14 bases remaining between them. Sequencing was done on a sample of peripheral blood. The sequence was collected from a man younger than 30 with COVID-19, enrolled during active disease. The chain is built from TRBV9 and TRBJ2-7; D possibly corresponds to TRBD2 (5 bases). The CDR3 loop is CASSRSGSAEQYF. CDR3 DNA sequence: TGTGCCAGCAGCCGATCGGGGAGTGCCGAGCAGTACTTC. The full variable domain, with the rest looked up from reference TRBV9 and TRBJ2-7, is DSGVTQTPKHLITATGQRVTLRCSPRSGDLSVYWYQQSLDQGLQFLIQYYNGEERAKGNILERFSAQQFPDLHSELNLSSLELGDSALYFCASSRSGSAEQYFGPGTRLTVT.